One sample yielded the 10 T cell receptor beta chains listed below, sequenced in a study of T cell responses to AZD1222 COVID-19 vaccine. Using immunoSEQ multiplex PCR, the repertoire was profiled, and TCRdb retains in-frame clones only, with some absent. Here the sample spans about 75,000 clones, more than 75% being singletons. Sequenced here: peripheral blood, sampled 28 days after the second AZD1222 dose. These receptor sequences come from an adult who received the AZD1222 COVID-19 vaccine.

The V gene is TRBV2, the J gene TRBJ1-1; D gene uncertain. The CDR3 loop spans 14 amino acids. CDR1 SNHLY and CDR2 FYNNEI come from the germline V gene. Trimming pared 5 bases from V and 1 base from J, leaving 11 bases between. CDR3 bases: TGTGCCAGCAGTTCCGGGTTCCCGAACACTGAAGCTTTCTTT. Its protein is CASSSGFPNTEAFF.

The J gene is TRBJ1-3, the V gene TRBV4-2; 7 positions match TRBD1. This CDR3 spans 17 amino acids. Unmatched junction bases numbered 9, after V lost 1 base and J lost 3 bases. Germline CDR1 is LGHNA and CDR2 is YNFKEQ. Here the CDR3 DNA reads TGTGCCAGCAGCCAAGGGGAAGACAGGGTTAGTGGAAACACCATATATTTT. The encoded protein is CASSQGEDRVSGNTIYF.

In this sample, this clone turned up a few times. V and J are TRBV7-2 and TRBJ1-5; 8 bases align to TRBD1. This CDR3 contains 15 residues. Germline loops: CDR1 SGHTA, CDR2 FQGNSA. V shed 5 bases and J 8 bases; nucleotides not matched to a gene: 11. The chain's CDR3 is CASSPGTGSVEPQHF. The CDR3, as DNA: TGTGCCAGCAGCCCCGGGACAGGAAGTGTTGAGCCCCAGCATTTT.

V is TRBV12-3 or TRBV12-4 and J is TRBJ2-2, with unresolved D. Trimming took off 0 bases at V and 9 bases at J, with 8 bases between the two ends. The CDR3 contains 13 residues. In DNA form, the CDR3 reads TGTGCCAGCAGTTTAGCGTTGGGCAGGGAGCTGTTTTTT. Residues: CASSLALGRELFF.

The rearrangement links TRBV19 to TRBJ1-1; D unclear. Trimming took off 3 bases at V and 1 base at J, with 15 bases between the two ends. CDR3 length: 16 amino acids. Germline V gene lookup returns CDR1 LNHDA and CDR2 SQIVND (reference sequence). This CDR3 is CASSMSGVRENTEAFF. The CDR3 DNA sequence: TGTGCCAGTAGTATGTCGGGTGTGAGGGAGAACACTGAAGCTTTCTTT.

The J gene is TRBJ1-5, the V gene TRBV30, with D hard to call. The CDR3 is 15 residues long. Germline V gene sequence: CDR1 GTSNPN, CDR2 SVGIG (reference sequence). V was shortened by 0 bases and J by 4 bases, with 13 bases between the two germline ends. The CDR3 protein is CAWSVGSTVNQPQHF. CDR3 nucleotides: TGTGCCTGGAGTGTAGGGTCGACGGTTAATCAGCCCCAGCATTTT.

The J gene is TRBJ2-7, the V gene TRBV5-1, with no clear D. Trimming cost V 4 bases and J 1 base, with 9 bases left between them. Germline CDR1 reads SGHRS; CDR2 reads YFSETQ. The CDR3 covers 13 residues. The CDR3 loop is CASSADTSYEQYF. The CDR3 bases are TGCGCCAGCAGCGCAGACACGTCCTACGAGCAGTACTTC.

The CDR3 region is CASSLDRESPLHF. The DNA of the CDR3 is TGTGCCAGCAGCTTAGACAGGGAATCACCCCTCCACTTT. The chain employs TRBV11-2 and TRBJ1-6; a possible D gene is TRBD1 (5 bases). This CDR3 has 13 amino acids. Germline V gene lookup returns CDR1 SGHAT and CDR2 FQNNGV. V was pared by 0 bases and J by 10 bases, with 7 bases between.

V is TRBV10-3 and J is TRBJ2-1; TRBD1 matches 9 bases. Germline V gene lookup returns CDR1 ENHRY and CDR2 SYGVKD. V dropped 0 bases and J dropped 9; count of bases not matched to a gene: 6. There are 15 residues in the CDR3. CDR3 DNA: TGTGCCATCAGTGAGTCGGACAGGGGAGGAAGTGAGCAGTTCTTC. Translated, it gives CAISESDRGGSEQFF.

This chain connects TRBV10-3 to TRBJ2-5; the D gene could be TRBD1 or TRBD2 (6 bases each). V gave up 3 bases and J gave up 4 bases, with 21 bases separating them. Germline V gene data show CDR1 as ENHRY and CDR2 as SYGVKD. The CDR3 totals 17 residues. In DNA form, the CDR3 reads TGTGCCATCAGTGATTCTGGTGGGTTCGGAGGGGGAGAGACCCAGTACTTC. This gives the protein CAISDSGGFGGGETQYF.